The T cell receptor beta chain described here comes from a study of blood T cell repertoires in COVID-19. The CDR3 has 14 residues. The V and J ends lost 4 bases and 4 bases, in that order; junction bases with no gene match: 4. The germline gives CDR1 SGHDN, CDR2 FVKESK. TCRdb's copy holds only in-frame clones and misses some; the assay was immunoSEQ multiplex PCR. The profile shows approximately 200,000 clones, about 85% of them singletons. Source material: peripheral blood. The chain employs TRBV14 and TRBJ1-2; 9 nucleotides align to TRBD1. The source of this sequence is a man aged 35 to 55 with acute or convalescent COVID-19. The CDR3 coding sequence is TGTGCCAGCAGCCCCTTGGACAGGGGCTATGGCTACACCTTC. It encodes CASSPLDRGYGYTF. The whole variable domain, filled in from reference TRBV14 and TRBJ1-2, reads EAGVTQFPSHSVIEKGQTVTLRCDPISGHDNLYWYRRVMGKEIKFLLHFVKESKQDESGMPNNRFLAERTGGTYSTLKVQPAELEDSGVYFCASSPLDRGYGYTFGSGTRLTVV.